These T cell receptor beta chains were read from a single sample in a study of T cells in Graves' hyperthyroidism and ophthalmopathy. TCRdb passed the multiplex PCR reads through MiXCR, listing each CDR3 protein once. Of under 350,000 distinct CDR3 sequences listed, roughly 23% are singletons. Sequencing input: blood. These receptors originate from a woman between 45 and 60 years old with Graves' hyperthyroidism. Both conserved end residues are part of each CDR3. The order of the fields is V gene, J gene, CDR3 protein.

v_call: TRBV20-1; j_call: TRBJ1-3; cdr3_aa: CSARDRNKGRNTIYF
v_call: TRBV20-1; j_call: TRBJ1-6; cdr3_aa: CSASFKGGSPLHF
v_call: TRBV6-5; j_call: TRBJ1-6; cdr3_aa: CASSYGQGQNSPLHF
v_call: TRBV2; j_call: TRBJ2-2; cdr3_aa: CASNLDTGELFF
v_call: TRBV4-1; j_call: TRBJ2-7; cdr3_aa: CASSQDREQYF
v_call: TRBV3-1; j_call: TRBJ2-5; cdr3_aa: CASSQDDGGQGSGRSETQYF
v_call: TRBV20-1; j_call: TRBJ1-5; cdr3_aa: CSAAGLIGNQPQHF
v_call: TRBV19; j_call: TRBJ1-5; cdr3_aa: CASSKEEIKPQHF
v_call: TRBV24-1; j_call: TRBJ1-1; cdr3_aa: CATSDAGEYTEAFF
v_call: TRBV15; j_call: TRBJ1-6; cdr3_aa: CATSEGQVNSPLHF
v_call: TRBV7-8; j_call: TRBJ1-1; cdr3_aa: CASSWDSASQAFF